This T cell receptor beta chain comes out of a study of T-cell reconstitution after alpha-beta-depleted transplantation in children. Notes on the study in general: In patients about two months after transplant, alpha-beta T cells reportedly arose from several hundred expanded graft clones. T-cell counts and diversity at one year following transplant were attributed mainly to newly produced T cells. TCRbeta diversity was high at day 60 in some patients (a result of surviving recipient T cells and thymic progenitors).

In germline, CDR1 is LGHNA, CDR2 YNFKEQ. Trimming took 1 base from V and 4 from J, leaving 13 bases between them. The CDR3 totals 15 residues. The authors prepared the TCRbeta library with unique molecular identifiers. TCRdb reprocessed the PCR reads via MiXCR and lists one record per CDR3 protein. Among about 980,000 distinct CDR3 sequences listed, under 30% were seen once. This clonotype has just a few counts. Its antigen is unidentified. The sequencing used PBMCs, mostly from graft donor cells, collected 360 days after TCRalphabeta/CD19-depleted stem cell transplant. This chain uses TRBV4-2 with TRBJ1-1; D may be TRBD1 (6 bases). This TCR derives from a boy under two years old who had a stem cell transplant for SCID, so the T cells may come from the graft donor. In nucleotides, the CDR3 is TGTGCCAGCAGCCAAGTACGGGCAGGGGCCACTGAAGCTTTCTTT. This codes for CASSQVRAGATEAFF.